What follows describes a single T cell receptor (beta chain). Antigen specificity is unknown. This record comes from a study of long-term antiretroviral therapy in people with HIV. Study-level findings and limits: Specimens of blood were obtained during about 2003 to 2018, possibly under older ART regimens. Data on ART adherence, viral resistance or therapy changes were unavailable. Following ART, diversity rose but still fell short of transplant donor controls.

The V and J ends lost 8 bases and 4 bases, in that order; junction bases with no gene match: 3. The V gene's germline CDR1 is MGHDK and CDR2 SYGVNS. The CDR3 spans 13 residues. There were 1-10 million cryopreserved PBMC in the samples before DNA extraction. Version v3.0 of the immunoSEQ assay was performed at survey level. Measured with immunoSEQ multiplex PCR; TCRdb has only the in-frame clones, and not every one. The sample consists of 30,000 to 40,000 clones, 85% to 95% of them appearing once. Sequencing used unsorted PBMCs, obtained around 5.4 years after starting antiretroviral therapy. The receptor's source is a woman in her 50s with HIV. The V call is TRBV25-1, the J call TRBJ2-3; 10 bases map to TRBD1. The CDR3 sequence is CASQTGGADTQYF. The CDR3 DNA reads as TGTGCCAGCCAGACAGGGGGCGCAGATACGCAGTATTTT.